The 13 T cell receptor beta chains below come from one sample, sequenced in a study of tumour-infiltrating T cells in Burkitt lymphoma. TCRdb keeps only in-frame clones here, not all; method: immunoSEQ multiplex PCR. The sample records approximately 46,000 clones, roughly 30% being singletons. Sequencing was performed on tumor tissue. The receptor set was obtained from a human donor with Burkitt lymphoma.

This chain uses TRBV7-2 with TRBJ1-1; maybe TRBD1 (5 bases). V shed 5 bases and J shed 8 bases, with 18 bases lying between them. CDR1 is SGHTA, CDR2 FQGNSA, per germline. This CDR3 has 14 amino acids. CDR3: CASSHPGSGAEAFF. DNA for the CDR3: TGTGCCAGCAGCCACCCGGGGAGTGGGGCCGAAGCTTTCTTT.

The rearrangement uses TRBV7-3 and TRBJ1-1; the D is unclear. Trimming pared 1 base from V and 1 base from J, leaving 10 bases between. CDR1 is SGHTA and CDR2 is FQGTGA in the germline V gene. This CDR3 contains 15 residues. CDR3 nucleotides: TGTGCCAGCAGCTTAAGTTTAGCAACGAACACTGAAGCTTTCTTT. Translation gives CASSLSLATNTEAFF.

This clone has more than one count but fewer than ten. This chain joins TRBV7-2 and TRBJ2-3; 8 positions match TRBD2. Germline CDR1 SGHTA, CDR2 FQGNSA. V lost 4 bases to trimming and J lost 6 bases; unmatched junction nucleotides: 6. There are 14 residues in the CDR3. The CDR3 is CASSSGLVRDTQYF. Written as DNA, the CDR3 is TGTGCCAGCAGCTCGGGACTAGTACGGGATACGCAGTATTTT.

The genes are TRBV7-2 and TRBJ2-5, with 7 bases identical to TRBD1. Germline lookup yields CDR1 SGHTA and CDR2 FQGNSA. The CDR3 contains 13 residues. V shed 3 bases, J shed 3 bases, and the junction held 1 base outside the gene matches. The CDR3 is CASSFGTEETQYF. CDR3 in DNA: TGTGCCAGCAGCTTTGGGACAGAAGAGACCCAGTACTTC.

This clone came up a few times. The gene calls are TRBV5-1 and TRBJ1-6; no clear D gene. Per germline, CDR1 SGHRS and CDR2 YFSETQ. V lost 4 bases and J lost 4, with 12 bases in between. CDR3 length: 15 residues. CDR3 region: CASSVREQYNSPLHF. CDR3 nucleotide sequence: TGCGCCAGCAGCGTGAGGGAACAATATAATTCACCCCTCCACTTT. Using reference TRBV5-1 and TRBJ1-6 for the parts outside the CDR3, the full variable domain is KAGVTQTPRYLIKTRGQQVTLSCSPISGHRSVSWYQQTPGQGLQFLFEYFSETQRNKGNFPGRFSGRQFSNSRSEMNVSTLELGDSALYLCASSVREQYNSPLHFGNGTRLTVT.

By share, this clone ranks as medium-sized. V gene TRBV7-9 combines with J gene TRBJ2-2; the D is unclear. Germline V gives CDR1 SEHNR, CDR2 FQNEAQ (reference sequence). This CDR3 has 14 amino acids. Between the trimmed V and J ends, which lost 0 bases and 2 bases, there was a span of 4 bases. In DNA form, the CDR3 reads TGTGCCAGCAGCTTAGCGGGAAACACCGGGGAGCTGTTTTTT. The encoded protein is CASSLAGNTGELFF. Full variable domain (missing parts from reference TRBV7-9 and TRBJ2-2): DTGVSQNPRHKITKRGQNVTFRCDPISEHNRLYWYRQTLGQGPEFLTYFQNEAQLEKSRLLSDRFSAERPKGSFSTLEIQRTEQGDSAMYLCASSLAGNTGELFFGEGSRLTVL.

This clone was observed a handful of times. This chain connects TRBV5-4 to TRBJ1-2; a possible D gene is TRBD1 (6 bases). The CDR3 consists of 16 residues. Per the germline V gene, CDR1 is SGHNT and CDR2 is YYREEE (reference sequence). Trimming cost V 3 bases and J 4 bases, with 19 bases left between them. The CDR3 DNA reads TGTGCCAGCAGCTACGATTCGGGACAATCCTTCTATGGCTACACCTTC. Translating it yields CASSYDSGQSFYGYTF.

This clone is a singleton in its sample. DNA of the CDR3: TGTGCCAGTAGTGCCTCCGGGACGGGAAGCTCCTACGAGCAGTACTTC. Translated: CASSASGTGSSYEQYF. The chain joins TRBV19 to TRBJ2-7; TRBD1 or TRBD2 may be the D gene (5 bases each). Germline assignment: CDR1 LNHDA and CDR2 SQIVND (reference sequence). Trimming pared 5 bases from V and 0 bases from J, leaving 17 bases between. CDR3 length equals 16 residues.

This clone occurred a few times. The V call is TRBV7-2, the J call TRBJ2-3; D unresolved. The ends were cut back, 4 bases at V and 3 bases at J, with 5 bases in the middle. Per germline, CDR1 SGHTA and CDR2 FQGNSA. The CDR3 loop spans 12 amino acids. The CDR3 DNA reads TGTGCCAGCAGCTATTGGACAGATACGCAGTATTTT. Its protein product is CASSYWTDTQYF. Based on the CDR3 plus reference TRBV7-2 and TRBJ2-3, the full variable domain is GAGVSQSPSNKVTEKGKDVELRCDPISGHTALYWYRQSLGQGLEFLIYFQGNSAPDKSGLPSDRFSAERTGGSVSTLTIQRTQQEDSAVYLCASSYWTDTQYFGPGTRLTVL.

The chain links TRBV11-2 to TRBJ2-3; D call uncertain. Deletions cut 4 bases from V and 10 bases from J, with 9 bases between. CDR3 length equals 11 residues. Germline V lookup: CDR1 SGHAT, CDR2 FQNNGV. CDR3 DNA: TGTGCCAGCAGCTCCGGCGGACCGCAGTATTTT. Its protein product is CASSSGGPQYF.

This clone has more than one count but fewer than ten. V is TRBV6-6 and J is TRBJ1-5, with 7 bases aligning to TRBD1. Trimming cost V 8 bases and J 5 bases; bases outside gene matches: 9. The CDR3 sequence is 14 residues long. Germline CDR1 and CDR2: MNHNY and SVGAGI (reference sequence). This CDR3 is CASGGRDRYQPQHF. The CDR3 DNA sequence: TGTGCCAGCGGGGGCCGGGACAGATATCAGCCCCAGCATTTT.

This chain uses TRBV27 with TRBJ1-1; TRBD1 agrees at 7 bases. The CDR3 length is 14 residues. Germline V gene lookup returns CDR1 MNHEY and CDR2 SMNVEV (reference sequence). V was pared by 6 bases and J by 0 bases, with 4 bases of the junction left unmatched. The CDR3 bases are TGTGCCAGCAGGAAGGGACAGATGAACACTGAAGCTTTCTTT. It specifies CASRKGQMNTEAFF.

In its sample, this clone was seen a few times. The chain links TRBV27 to TRBJ1-5; maybe TRBD1 (6 bases). The length of the CDR3 is 14 residues. The V end lost 8 bases, the J end lost 4 bases, and 15 bases lay between the germline ends. CDR1 MNHEY and CDR2 SMNVEV come from the germline V gene (reference sequence). The DNA of the CDR3 is TGTGCCAGCGGCTCGGGGGGCGTAAATCAGCCCCAGCATTTT. Amino acid sequence: CASGSGGVNQPQHF.